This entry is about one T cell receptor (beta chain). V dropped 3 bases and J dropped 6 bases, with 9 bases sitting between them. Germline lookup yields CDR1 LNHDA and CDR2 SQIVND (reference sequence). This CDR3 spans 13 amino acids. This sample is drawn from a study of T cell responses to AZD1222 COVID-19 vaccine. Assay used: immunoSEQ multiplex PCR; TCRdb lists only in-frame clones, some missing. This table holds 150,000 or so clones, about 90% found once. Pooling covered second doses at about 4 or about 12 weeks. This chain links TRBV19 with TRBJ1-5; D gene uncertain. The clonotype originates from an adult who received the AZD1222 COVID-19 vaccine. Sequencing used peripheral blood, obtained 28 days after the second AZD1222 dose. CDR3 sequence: CASSIILGQPQHF. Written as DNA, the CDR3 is TGTGCCAGTAGTATTATTCTCGGTCAGCCCCAGCATTTT.